The sequence of this T cell receptor (beta chain) was determined in a study of T cells in Graves' hyperthyroidism and ophthalmopathy (dated by TCRdb to the late 2010s). At the level of the whole study: Peripheral blood was sampled at the time of initial diagnosis, prior to any treatment. According to the paper, TCR Vbeta CDR3 sequencing was carried out on 120 to 150 peripheral blood samples, which came from approximately 43 ophthalmopathy, 80 or so hyperthyroidism and approximately 17 progressor patients. TCR V-J signatures able to tell the groups apart were searched for in a discovery cohort of 100 patients, of whom 43 had Graves' ophthalmopathy and 55 to 60 had stable Graves' hyperthyroidism. The study also compared thyroid tissue and blood T-cell repertoires from 6 or 7 Graves' hyperthyroidism patients. Whether ophthalmopathy could be predicted prospectively was tested in an independent validation cohort made up of approximately 19 hyperthyroidism patients plus 17 patients who later progressed to ophthalmopathy. After sampling, hyperthyroidism patients received methimazole starting at 30 mg daily, and ophthalmopathy patients received high-dose intravenous methylprednisolone. The 85 to 100 discovery patients were divided at random into training and test sets in a 7:3 ratio. The investigation overall reported the following: Most expanded thyroid clonotypes (frequency above 0.001) were also found in blood, which suggests that blood repertoires may mirror thyroid immune responses. Sample size was not statistically predetermined, and investigators were not blinded to group allocation. Ophthalmopathy was separated from stable hyperthyroidism by a 13 V-J signature model, with 85% to 90% sensitivity and about 81% specificity obtained in cross-validation and 80%/75% obtained in testing. In validation, the model predicted progression to ophthalmopathy with 55% to 71% sensitivity and approximately 72% specificity, a median of approximately 6.5 months before onset.

The germline V gene yields MDHEN for CDR1 and SYDVKM for CDR2. For this chain, trimming is 5 bases at the V end and 1 base at the J end, and the number of junction bases without a gene match is 7. Taken from cysteine to phenylalanine, the CDR3 has 16 residues. The sequence is cut down to CDR3 DNA, 48 bases in frame from base 1. This clonotype was detected many times. Which antigen it targets is not known. No much larger clone is present one base from it, and per-base qualities are unavailable. The TCR beta CDR3 regions were amplified from the RNA transcripts. A first-round RT-PCR of the TCR CDR3 used the HTBI primer set with the Qiagen OneStep RT-PCR kit. Libraries were constructed in a second round of multiplex PCR, after which size selection and purification were performed. Libraries were sequenced paired-end with 100 bp reads on an Illumina HiSeq2000. In the paper's pipeline: SOAPnuke was used to process the raw data, with reads discarded if the reads contained adapters or uncalled bases, had a mean Phred below 15, or lacked an exact constant-primer or identifier match. COPE v1.2.5 was used to merge high-quality paired reads, and clonotypes were defined as unique nucleotide sequences. MiTCR v1.1 was used to align clonotypes to the IMGT TRBV, TRBD and TRBJ reference segments. The analysis was restricted to V-J combinations with a frequency above 0.0001, which together covered roughly 99% of the repertoires. A TCS score was defined as the ratio of F50 (clonal expansion) to E x V (chaos), with BLOSUM62-based TCRdist applied between CDR3 peptides within each V-J. Welch's t-statistics and random forest reduced around 510 V-J features to 10 to 15, which were used in a naive Bayes classifier (R e1071). Clones were called with MiXCR by TCRdb after fastp trimmed the public reads at Q25, and only in-frame beta chains were retained. All rows with the same CDR3 protein become a single entry with the most common DNA and genes. The V and J calls were determined by TCRdb, not by the authors. This sample holds some 650,000 distinct CDR3 sequences; about 16% were observed only once. Together, the top ten hold under 3.5% of the sample.

In the ophthalmopathy patients, disease was moderately to severely active, with a Clinical Activity Score of 3 or more, a NOSPECS grade of 4 or more, and a duration of less than 3 months. Exclusion was applied to patients with uncontrolled infections, other autoimmune diseases, pregnancy or lactation. Diagnoses were established on the basis of clinical symptoms, serum thyroxine and TRAb, thyroid ultrasound, and orbital computed tomography. PBMCs were isolated from more than 8 ml of fresh peripheral blood by Ficoll-Paque density gradient centrifugation. Total RNA was extracted using Trizol reagent, and RNA quality was assessed on an Agilent 2100 Bioanalyzer.

What was sequenced was blood. The sequence was obtained from a woman aged 40 to 49 with Graves' ophthalmopathy. The V and J segments used are TRBV28 and TRBJ2-7; 11 junctional bases match TRBD2. The bases read TGTGCCAGCAGTCAGACCACTAGCGGGAGTTCCTACGAGCAGTACTTC. It is translated as CASSQTTSGSSYEQYF.